Listed below are T cell receptor beta chains from one sample, sequenced in a study of Ad26.COV2.S vaccination and SARS-CoV-2 variants. The method was immunoSEQ multiplex PCR; TCRdb's version includes in-frame clones alone and lacks a portion of them. The data hold under 550,000 clones, with more than 80% observed a single time. The material was peripheral blood, obtained in a trial of Ad26.COV2.S vaccine versus placebo. These receptors all stem from a person between 18 and 60 years old who received the Ad26.COV2.S COVID-19 vaccine or a placebo. CDR3s include the opening cysteine and the closing phenylalanine or tryptophan. D genes are given only for firm matches. For some rows the clone size is stated as once, few or many, or as a class when expanded; others skip it.

>TRBJ2-2|TRBV3-1/TRBV3-2|.|.
CASSQTGASNTGELFF
TGTGCCAGCAGCCAAACGGGGGCGTCGAACACCGGGGAGCTGTTTTTT
>TRBJ2-5|TRBV4-3|TRBD2|.
CASSRLAGDQETQYF
TGCGCCAGCAGCCGACTAGCGGGAGACCAAGAGACCCAGTACTTC
>TRBJ2-7|TRBV27|TRBD1|.
CASRSRTGIEQYF
TGTGCCAGCAGGTCTAGGACAGGGATCGAGCAGTACTTC
>TRBJ2-2|TRBV5-1|TRBD2|once
CASSFAQGLAALAGELFF
TGCGCCAGCAGCTTCGCCCAGGGACTAGCGGCCTTGGCCGGGGAGCTGTTTTTT
>TRBJ1-1|TRBV5-1|.|.
CASSLDVGEAFF
TGCGCCAGCAGCTTGGACGTGGGGGAAGCTTTCTTT
>TRBJ2-1|TRBV7-6|TRBD2|once
CASSLRTSGSVYEQFF
TGTGCCAGCAGCCTGCGGACTAGCGGGAGTGTCTATGAGCAGTTCTTC
>TRBJ1-1|TRBV11-2|.|.
CASSPANTEAFF
TGTGCCAGCAGCCCCGCCAACACTGAAGCTTTCTTT
>TRBJ1-4|TRBV6-6|.|.
CASRRRLSERGDGEKLFF
TGTGCCAGCAGGCGAAGACTTTCAGAGAGAGGGGATGGTGAAAAACTGTTTTTT
>TRBJ1-2|TRBV27|TRBD1|few
CASSPGGAGYGYTF
TGTGCCAGCAGTCCAGGGGGGGCAGGGTATGGCTACACCTTC
>TRBJ2-7|TRBV29-1|.|.
CSVEGLSYEQYF
TGCAGCGTTGAAGGGCTCTCCTACGAGCAGTACTTC
>TRBJ2-1|TRBV18|.|few
CASSLPGVNEQFF
TGTGCCAGCTCACTTCCGGGAGTTAATGAGCAGTTCTTC
>TRBJ2-3|TRBV18|.|.
CASSRGSTDTQYF
TGTGCCAGCTCCCGCGGGAGCACAGATACGCAGTATTTT
>TRBJ2-1|TRBV24-1|TRBD1|.
CATSESGTGWGEQFF
TGTGCCACCAGTGAGTCCGGGACAGGGTGGGGTGAGCAGTTCTTC
>TRBJ2-2|TRBV7-2|.|.
CASSTPTGRAGELFF
TGTGCCAGCAGCACCCCCACAGGGAGGGCCGGGGAGCTGTTTTTT
>TRBJ1-2|TRBV30|.|once
CAWSKWEGNGYTF
TGTGCCTGGAGTAAATGGGAGGGAAATGGCTACACCTTC
>TRBJ2-5|TRBV20-1|TRBD2|.
CSSGGRQTQYF
TGCAGCTCGGGAGGGAGACAGACCCAGTACTTC
>TRBJ2-1|TRBV5-1|.|.
CASSLVSGVGDNEQFF
TGCGCCAGCAGCTTGGTCTCGGGGGTGGGAGACAATGAGCAGTTCTTC
>TRBJ1-6|TRBV15|TRBD1|.
CATSRDRTGGNSPLHF
TGTGCCACCAGCAGAGATCGGACAGGGGGCAATTCACCCCTCCACTTT
>TRBJ1-5|TRBV30|.|.
CAWSRLAGNQPQHF
TGTGCCTGGAGTCGTCTGGCGGGCAATCAGCCCCAGCATTTT
>TRBJ1-6|TRBV6-1|.|.
CASSEDSSSYNSPLHF
TGTGCCAGCAGTGAAGACAGCAGCTCCTATAATTCACCCCTCCACTTT
>TRBJ1-5|TRBV11-3|.|.
CASSPGQSNQPQHF
TGTGCCAGCAGCCCGGGACAAAGCAATCAGCCCCAGCATTTT
>TRBJ1-6|TRBV30|.|few
CAWSWAGDNSPLHF
TGTGCCTGGAGCTGGGCAGGGGACAATTCACCCCTCCACTTT
>TRBJ2-5|TRBV28|TRBD2|.
CASSSGLAGELWETQYF
TGTGCCAGCAGTTCTGGACTAGCGGGAGAGTTGTGGGAAACCCAGTACTTC
>TRBJ2-1|TRBV15|TRBD2|.
CATSRGRGTSGSNEQFF
TGTGCCACCAGCAGAGGAAGGGGAACTAGCGGGAGCAATGAGCAGTTCTTC
>TRBJ2-3|TRBV7-2|TRBD2|.
CASSLELARSTDTQYF
TGTGCCAGCAGCTTAGAACTAGCGAGGAGCACAGATACGCAGTATTTT
>TRBJ1-6|TRBV6-2/TRBV6-3|TRBD1|.
CASSYQLGSGGDSPLHF
TGTGCCAGCAGTTACCAGCTTGGGTCAGGGGGCGATTCACCCCTCCACTTT
>TRBJ1-5|TRBV30|.|many
CAWSVAPGSSNQPQHF
TGTGCCTGGAGTGTAGCCCCAGGGAGTAGCAATCAGCCCCAGCATTTT
>TRBJ2-4|TRBV2|.|.
CASPSREQGAKNIQYF
TGTGCCAGCCCTTCCCGGGAGCAAGGAGCCAAAAACATTCAGTACTTC
>TRBJ2-3|TRBV7-8|.|once
CASSLAGPSTDTQYF
TGTGCCAGCAGCTTGGCGGGACCGAGCACAGATACGCAGTATTTT
>TRBJ2-1|TRBV7-8|.|.
CASSLATLGNEQFF
TGTGCCAGCAGCTTAGCTACTCTCGGCAATGAGCAGTTCTTC
>TRBJ1-1|TRBV19|.|.
CASKARTITEAFF
TGTGCCAGTAAGGCGAGGACGATCACTGAAGCTTTCTTT
>TRBJ2-7|TRBV6-5|TRBD2|.
CASSYSSGLAYEQYF
TGTGCCAGCAGTTACTCGAGTGGACTAGCCTACGAGCAGTACTTC
>TRBJ2-1|TRBV19|.|.
CASSIDQGSYNEQFF
TGTGCCAGTAGTATAGACCAGGGGTCCTACAATGAGCAGTTCTTC
>TRBJ2-6|TRBV5-6|.|.
CASSSIDYPFHSGANVLTF
TGTGCCAGCAGCTCTATCGACTACCCGTTCCACTCTGGGGCCAACGTCCTGACTTTC
>TRBJ2-7|TRBV11-2|.|.
CASSQRAPVYEQYF
TGTGCCAGCAGTCAACGGGCGCCAGTTTACGAGCAGTACTTC
>TRBJ2-1|TRBV3-1/TRBV3-2|.|.
CASREDPSGLLGEQFF
TGTGCCAGCAGGGAGGACCCAAGCGGGCTGCTCGGTGAGCAGTTCTTC
>TRBJ2-7|TRBV7-2|.|.
CASSRDSGRTEQYF
TGTGCCAGCAGCCGGGACTCCGGTAGGACCGAGCAGTACTTC
>TRBJ2-3|TRBV11-2|.|.
CASSFWTDSTDTQYF
TGTGCCAGCAGCTTTTGGACAGATAGCACAGATACGCAGTATTTT
>TRBJ1-2|TRBV28|.|.
CASSPIGGLTVSTVGYTF
TGTGCCAGCAGCCCTATTGGGGGCTTGACAGTTTCTACTGTTGGCTACACCTTC
>TRBJ2-3|TRBV7-3|TRBD2|.
CASSSLAGSNPDTQYF
TGTGCCAGCAGCTCGCTAGCGGGATCGAATCCAGATACGCAGTATTTT
>TRBJ2-1|TRBV10-3|.|.
CAIRMGRGYNEQFF
TGTGCCATCAGGATGGGACGTGGCTACAATGAGCAGTTCTTC
>TRBJ2-1|TRBV28|TRBD2|.
CASRPGTSGQTYNEQFF
TGTGCCAGCAGACCCGGGACTAGCGGGCAAACCTACAATGAGCAGTTCTTC
>TRBJ2-5|TRBV24-1|TRBD1|.
CATSVSQGALETQYF
TGTGCCACCAGTGTATCGCAGGGGGCTTTAGAGACCCAGTACTTC
>TRBJ2-1|TRBV5-1|.|.
CASSYRPDNEQFF
TGCGCCAGCAGTTATCGACCGGACAATGAGCAGTTCTTC
>TRBJ2-7|TRBV9|TRBD2|.
CASSPGGSGRYEQYF
TGTGCCAGCAGCCCCGGAGGTAGCGGGAGGTACGAGCAGTACTTC
>TRBJ2-3|TRBV10-3|.|.
CAITRESEGADTQYF
TGTGCCATCACGCGGGAGAGCGAGGGGGCAGATACGCAGTATTTT
>TRBJ2-7|TRBV2|.|.
CASSFIYEQYF
TGTGCCAGCAGTTTCATCTACGAGCAGTACTTC
>TRBJ2-5|TRBV7-9|.|.
CASSHRGGKWRERPETQYF
TGTGCCAGCAGCCACAGGGGCGGGAAGTGGCGGGAGAGACCAGAGACCCAGTACTTC
>TRBJ2-2|TRBV7-2|.|.
CASSFRDSPPGELFF
TGTGCCAGCAGCTTCCGAGACAGTCCCCCCGGGGAGCTGTTTTTT
>TRBJ2-1|TRBV27|TRBD1|.
CASSPSRDRGYNEQFF
TGTGCCAGCAGTCCCTCGAGGGACAGGGGTTACAATGAGCAGTTCTTC
>TRBJ1-1|TRBV7-6|.|.
CASSLEVGGWTEAFF
TGTGCCAGCAGCTTAGAAGTAGGGGGATGGACTGAAGCTTTCTTT
>TRBJ2-7|TRBV4-3|.|.
CASSQAFEGFSYEQYF
TGCGCCAGCAGCCAAGCTTTCGAGGGCTTCTCCTACGAGCAGTACTTC
>TRBJ2-7|TRBV27|TRBD1|.
CASSVKPGQGFGQYF
TGTGCCAGCAGTGTGAAACCGGGACAGGGGTTTGGGCAGTACTTC
>TRBJ2-7|TRBV7-8|.|.
CASSSPYYEQYF
TGTGCCAGCAGCTCTCCGTACTACGAGCAGTACTTC
>TRBJ1-2|TRBV30|.|.
CAWSPSSYGYTF
TGTGCCTGGAGCCCCAGCTCCTATGGCTACACCTTC
>TRBJ1-2|TRBV10-3|TRBD1|.
CATGQGIGYTF
TGTGCCACGGGACAGGGGATTGGCTACACCTTC
>TRBJ1-1|TRBV6-2/TRBV6-3|.|.
CASSYRTEAFF
TGTGCCAGCAGTTATAGGACTGAAGCTTTCTTT
>TRBJ2-7|TRBV5-8|.|once
CASSLEGISSYEQYF
TGTGCCAGCAGCTTGGAAGGGATTAGCTCCTACGAGCAGTACTTC
>TRBJ2-3|TRBV4-1|.|.
CASSQPNTDTQYF
TGCGCCAGCAGCCAGCCGAACACAGATACGCAGTATTTT